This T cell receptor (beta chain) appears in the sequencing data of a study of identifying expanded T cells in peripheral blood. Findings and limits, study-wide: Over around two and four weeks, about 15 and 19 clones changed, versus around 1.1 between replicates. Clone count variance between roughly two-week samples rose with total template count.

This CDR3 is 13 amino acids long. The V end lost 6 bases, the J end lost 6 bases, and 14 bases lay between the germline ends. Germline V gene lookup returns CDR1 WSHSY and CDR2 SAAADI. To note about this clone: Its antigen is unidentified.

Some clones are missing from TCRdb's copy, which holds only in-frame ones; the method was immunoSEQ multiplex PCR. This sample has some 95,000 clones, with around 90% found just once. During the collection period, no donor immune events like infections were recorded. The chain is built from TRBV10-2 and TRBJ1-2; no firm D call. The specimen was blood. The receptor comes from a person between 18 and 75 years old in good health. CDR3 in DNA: TGCGCCAGCAGCCCTCATACTAGGGATGGCTACACCTTC. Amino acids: CASSPHTRDGYTF.